The sequence of this T cell receptor beta chain was determined in a study of blood T cell repertoires in COVID-19. As for the study in general: Donors in the United States, Italy and Spain gave samples during acute or convalescent COVID-19. T cells, B-cell-depleted T cells, or PBMCs provided the cDNA or gDNA that served as material.

Germline V gives CDR1 SEHNR, CDR2 FQNEAQ (reference sequence). The CDR3 extends over 14 amino acids. Unmatched junction bases numbered 5, after V lost 5 bases and J lost 5 bases. In the original analysis: Researchers report that nucleated cell counts were estimated from reference gene primer amplification. TCRdb's table, derived via immunoSEQ multiplex PCR, lists solely in-frame clones and lacks some. V and J calls and clone size are given by that table; D and trimming were obtained from the DNA. The table records 95,000 to 110,000 clones, more than 70% of them present only once. The sequence was collected from a human donor in a cohort sampled during active COVID-19. The sample was peripheral blood. J is TRBJ2-3 and V is TRBV7-9; TRBD2 agrees at 9 bases. CDR3 sequence reads: CASSLGAGGDTQYF. The CDR3 DNA sequence: TGTGCCAGCAGCCTGGGAGCGGGAGGAGATACGCAGTATTTT.